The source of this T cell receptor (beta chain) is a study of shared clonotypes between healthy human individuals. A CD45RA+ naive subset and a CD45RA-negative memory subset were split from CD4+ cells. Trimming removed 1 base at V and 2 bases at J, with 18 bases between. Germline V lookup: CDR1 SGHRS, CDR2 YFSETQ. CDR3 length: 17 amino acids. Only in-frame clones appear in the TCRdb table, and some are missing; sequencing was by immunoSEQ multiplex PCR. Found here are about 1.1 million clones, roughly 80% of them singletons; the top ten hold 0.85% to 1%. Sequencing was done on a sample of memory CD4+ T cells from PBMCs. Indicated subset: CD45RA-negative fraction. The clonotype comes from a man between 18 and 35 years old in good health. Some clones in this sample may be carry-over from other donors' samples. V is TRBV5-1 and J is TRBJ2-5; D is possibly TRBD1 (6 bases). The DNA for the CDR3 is TGCGCCAGCAGCTTGCTGGGCTGGGGGCCGGGGCAAGAGACCCAGTACTTC. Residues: CASSLLGWGPGQETQYF.